The 11 T cell receptor beta chains below all came from one sample that was sequenced in a study of blood T cell repertoires in COVID-19. The table came from immunoSEQ multiplex PCR; TCRdb's copy has only in-frame clones and leaves some out. The repertoire includes about 670,000 clones, 80% to 90% of them detected once, and roughly 0.25% sits in the top ten. The sample taken for sequencing was peripheral blood. Source of these receptors: a woman aged 18 to 35 with acute or convalescent COVID-19.

This clone was detected a few times. The V call is TRBV3-1 (or the pseudogene TRBV3-2), the J call TRBJ1-2; the match to TRBD1 covers 9 bases. Trimming cost V 2 bases and J 1 base; bases outside gene matches: 2. The CDR3 loop spans 15 amino acids. Germline V lookup: CDR1 LGHDT, CDR2 YNNKEL (reference sequence). The CDR3 DNA reads TGTGCCAGCAGCCAACCGGGACAGGGTAACTATGGCTACACCTTC. Translating it yields CASSQPGQGNYGYTF.

V gene TRBV7-2 combines with J gene TRBJ2-3; 11 bases map to TRBD2. The CDR3 runs 14 residues. J gave up 6 bases and V 1 base, and 0 bases lay outside the gene matches. Germline loops: CDR1 SGHTA, CDR2 FQGNSA. DNA of the CDR3: TGTGCCAGCAGCTTAGGGACTAGCGGGGATACGCAGTATTTT. Its translation: CASSLGTSGDTQYF.

This clone has only one observation. The CDR3: CASSEYFPGLAEAFF. The DNA for the CDR3 is TGTGCCAGCAGTGAATATTTTCCAGGGTTGGCTGAAGCTTTCTTT. J is TRBJ1-1 and V is TRBV25-1; perhaps TRBD1 as D (5 bases). V lost 0 bases and J lost 6, with 14 bases in between. This CDR3 is 15 amino acids long. CDR1 and CDR2 (germline): MGHDK, SYGVNS. Variable domain in full (rest from reference TRBV25-1 and TRBJ1-1): EADIYQTPRYLVIGTGKKITLECSQTMGHDKMYWYQQDPGMELHLIHYSYGVNSTEKGDLSSESTVSRIRTEHFPLTLESARPSHTSQYLCASSEYFPGLAEAFFGQGTRLTVV.

In DNA, the CDR3 is TGTGCCAGCAGTTTGCAGGAAAAACTGTTTTTT. Amino acids: CASSLQEKLFF. The chain couples TRBV2 to TRBJ1-4; D remains unclear. V was pared by 5 bases and J by 8 bases, with 6 bases between. CDR1 SNHLY and CDR2 FYNNEI come from the germline V gene. The CDR3 spans 11 residues.

The V and J genes are TRBV5-1 and TRBJ1-2; 9 positions agree with TRBD1. Germline V gene data show CDR1 as SGHRS and CDR2 as YFSETQ. V was pared by 2 bases and J by 8 bases, with 7 bases of the junction left unmatched. The CDR3 contains 14 residues. The CDR3 DNA sequence: TGCGCCAGCAGCTTCTTACAGGGGGCGAGGGGCTACACCTTC. Translated: CASSFLQGARGYTF.

The rearrangement links TRBV6-5 to TRBJ2-4; D may be TRBD2 (5 bases). This CDR3 has 14 amino acids. CDR1 and CDR2 from the germline V gene are MNHEY and SVGAGI. V gave up 8 bases and J gave up 1 base, with 12 bases separating them. The CDR3 region has the DNA TGTGCCAGCTCTGCGGGCCCGGCCAAAAACATTCAGTACTTC. Translation: CASSAGPAKNIQYF.

Worth noting for this clone: The sample contains more than one DNA sequence encoding this CDR3. The V call is TRBV5-1, the J call TRBJ1-3; D is ambiguous. Germline V lookup: CDR1 SGHRS, CDR2 YFSETQ. The CDR3 is made up of 14 amino acids. Trimming removed 0 bases at V and 4 bases at J, with 8 bases between. The CDR3 region is CASSLGQAGNTIYF. The CDR3 coding sequence is TGCGCCAGCAGCTTGGGGCAGGCAGGAAACACCATATATTTT.

The genes are TRBV15 and TRBJ2-1; 8 nucleotides match TRBD1. Losses at the gene ends were 8 bases for V and 4 bases for J; bases not matched to a gene: 10. Germline CDR1 reads LNHNV; CDR2 reads YYDKDF (reference sequence). The length of the CDR3 is 15 residues. The CDR3 loop reads CATDATGTGYNEQFF. The CDR3 region has the DNA TGTGCCACCGATGCAACCGGGACAGGTTACAATGAGCAGTTCTTC.

The J gene is TRBJ1-6, the V gene TRBV3-1 (or the pseudogene TRBV3-2); D perhaps matches TRBD1 (6 bases). Trimming cost V 4 bases and J 5 bases, with 15 bases left between them. CDR3 size: 16 residues. The germline CDR1 and CDR2 sequences are LGHDT and YNNKEL (reference sequence). CDR3 sequence reads: CASSRRKGVNNSPLHF. The CDR3 DNA reads as TGTGCCAGCAGCCGCAGGAAGGGGGTAAATAATTCACCCCTCCACTTT.

The chain carries TRBV2 and TRBJ1-2, with 9 bases lining up with TRBD1. This CDR3 contains 14 residues. CDR1 is SNHLY and CDR2 is FYNNEI in the germline V gene. The V segment lost 8 bases and the J segment 7 bases; nucleotides outside the gene matches: 11. In DNA, the CDR3 is TGTGCCAGCGGAACGACAGGGGGTATACGTGGCTACACCTTC. This sequence encodes CASGTTGGIRGYTF.

CDR3 in DNA: TGTGCCAGCCCACAGGGGACCCATGGCTACACCTTC. This codes for CASPQGTHGYTF. The chain couples TRBV21-1 to TRBJ1-2; the table's D gene call, TRBD1, was not cross checked with the DNA. TRBV21-1 is shown as a pseudogene. The CDR3 sequence is 12 residues long.